Described below is a single TCR beta chain sequence and its context. The sample is drawn from a study of control samples from healthy donors and cancer patients. Libraries were prepared by immunoSEQ multiplex PCR; TCRdb keeps only in-frame clonotypes and omits some of them. Here the sample spans about 130,000 clones, around 94% being singletons. Sequenced input: PBMCs. This sequence originates from an elderly man with head and neck cancer.

The CDR3 nucleotides are TGTGCCAGCAGATTACAGGGGGCCCGCACAGATACGCAGTATTTT. It codes for CASRLQGARTDTQYF. The V gene is TRBV7-8, the J gene TRBJ2-3; 9 bases match TRBD1. This CDR3 spans 15 amino acids. Germline CDR1 SGHVS, CDR2 FQNEAQ. The V and J ends lost 6 bases and 1 base, in that order; junction bases with no gene match: 5. The full variable domain, in which reference TRBV7-8 and TRBJ2-3 provide the parts outside the CDR3, is GAGVSQSPRYKVAKRGQDVALRCDPISGHVSLFWYQQALGQGPEFLTYFQNEAQLDKSGLPSDRFFAERPEGSVSTLKIQRTQQEDSAVYLCASRLQGARTDTQYFGPGTRLTVL.